The TCR beta chain described here comes from a study of post-analysis software for immune sequencing data. Unique molecular identifiers had been added to the TCR beta cDNA libraries. TCRdb analysed the PCR reads with MiXCR anew, one entry per CDR3 protein. The sample comprises 600,000 to 700,000 distinct CDR3 sequences, roughly three fifths of which are singletons, and around 10% rests with the top ten. V gave up 5 bases and J gave up 2 bases, with 13 bases separating them. Germline lookup yields CDR1 SGHTA and CDR2 FQGNSA. This CDR3 has 15 residues. Study-level findings and limits: F measure showed strong co-clustering of same-batch samples. Compared with controls, patients had more of 4 to 6 TRBV segments, including TRBV5-6, TRBV5-1 and TRBV20-1.

Regarding this clonotype: Its specificity is unknown.

This chain uses TRBV7-2 with TRBJ1-5; a weak D match, TRBD1 (5 bases). The source of this sequence is a girl aged 2 to 9 with multiple sclerosis. Sequenced sample: blood. The chain's CDR3 is CASSRAREGNQPQHF. CDR3 DNA sequence: TGTGCCAGCAGCCGGGCCAGGGAGGGCAATCAGCCCCAGCATTTT.